The rows below give T cell receptor beta chains drawn from one sample of a study of control samples from healthy donors and cancer patients. The repertoire was sequenced with immunoSEQ multiplex PCR; TCRdb's copy has only in-frame clones and lacks some. The sample holds approximately 97,000 clones, about nine tenths seen once. The sample was blood. The origin of the receptors is a human donor in good health. The donor label of this sample is uncertain. Each CDR3 is given with its conserved first and last residue. Each record gives: V gene, D gene, clone size, J gene, CDR3 protein, CDR3 DNA. A D gene is named only where the DNA matches it firmly. The listing skips clone size in some rows; elsewhere it reads once, few, many or a size class.

V: TRBV28; D: TRBD1; size: once; J: TRBJ2-1; CDR3: CASSQTGAGNEQFF; DNA: TGTGCCAGCAGTCAAACAGGGGCCGGCAATGAGCAGTTCTTC
V: TRBV10-3; D: -; size: once; J: TRBJ2-7; CDR3: CAISDGTGSTYEQYF; DNA: TGTGCCATCAGTGACGGGACCGGATCTACCTACGAGCAGTACTTC
V: TRBV20-1; D: -; size: -; J: TRBJ2-1; CDR3: CSALRETEQFF; DNA: TGCAGTGCTCTCCGTGAGACTGAGCAGTTCTTC
V: TRBV10-3; D: -; size: -; J: TRBJ1-2; CDR3: CAISELHLRVGGYTF; DNA: TGTGCCATCAGTGAACTCCACTTGAGGGTGGGGGGCTACACCTTC
V: TRBV6-5; D: TRBD1; size: -; J: TRBJ1-4; CDR3: CASRSNRGRSRGLFF; DNA: TGTGCCAGCAGATCAAACAGGGGCCGATCGAGGGGACTGTTTTTT
V: TRBV28; D: TRBD1; size: -; J: TRBJ1-1; CDR3: CASSRPTGGMNTEAFF; DNA: TGTGCCAGCAGCCGACCGACAGGGGGGATGAACACTGAAGCTTTCTTT
V: TRBV7-9; D: -; size: -; J: TRBJ2-2; CDR3: CASSSGHTNTGELFF; DNA: TGTGCCAGCAGCTCGGGACATACGAACACCGGGGAGCTGTTTTTT
V: TRBV5-1; D: -; size: -; J: TRBJ1-1; CDR3: CASSTDPLEAFF; DNA: TGCGCCAGCAGCACTGATCCGCTTGAAGCTTTCTTT
V: TRBV7-9; D: -; size: -; J: TRBJ2-3; CDR3: CASSRLGRLDTQYF; DNA: TGTGCCAGCAGCCGACTAGGTCGATTGGATACGCAGTATTTT
V: TRBV14; D: -; size: -; J: TRBJ2-5; CDR3: CASSQVGAATQYF; DNA: TGTGCCAGCAGCCAAGTTGGCGCGGCGACCCAGTACTTC
V: TRBV4-1; D: -; size: -; J: TRBJ2-1; CDR3: CASSQAREHGNEQFF; DNA: TGCGCCAGCAGCCAAGCCAGAGAACACGGCAATGAGCAGTTCTTC
V: TRBV6-1; D: -; size: -; J: TRBJ2-7; CDR3: CASSEKGTSYEQYF; DNA: TGTGCCAGCAGTGAAAAGGGGACCTCCTACGAGCAGTACTTC
V: TRBV19; D: -; size: -; J: TRBJ2-7; CDR3: CASSFGQSSFYEQYF; DNA: TGTGCCAGTAGTTTTGGGCAGAGCTCCTTCTACGAGCAGTACTTC
V: TRBV6-1; D: -; size: -; J: TRBJ1-2; CDR3: CASSDTGTGAAYYGYTF; DNA: TGTGCCAGCAGTGATACAGGGACCGGCGCTGCTTACTATGGCTACACCTTC
V: TRBV3-1/TRBV3-2; D: -; size: -; J: TRBJ2-6; CDR3: CASSQDPGANVLTF; DNA: TGTGCCAGCAGCCAAGATCCTGGGGCCAACGTCCTGACTTTC
V: TRBV24-1; D: -; size: -; J: TRBJ1-2; CDR3: CATSDTQGNYGYTF; DNA: TGTGCCACCAGTGATACCCAAGGAAACTATGGCTACACCTTC
V: TRBV12-5; D: -; size: -; J: TRBJ1-6; CDR3: CASGLDIDSRYNSPLHF; DNA: TGTGCTAGTGGTTTGGACATCGACAGCCGCTATAATTCACCCCTCCACTTT
V: TRBV30; D: -; size: -; J: TRBJ2-2; CDR3: CAWSTGRVDTGELFF; DNA: TGTGCCTGGAGTACAGGGCGGGTTGACACCGGGGAGCTGTTTTTT
V: TRBV4-1; D: TRBD2; size: -; J: TRBJ2-3; CDR3: CASSPPTSGGADTQYF; DNA: TGCGCCAGCAGCCCCCCGACTAGCGGGGGGGCAGATACGCAGTATTTT
V: TRBV10-3; D: TRBD1; size: -; J: TRBJ1-1; CDR3: CAIGRQGAGNTEAFF; DNA: TGTGCCATCGGCCGACAGGGGGCTGGAAACACTGAAGCTTTCTTT
V: TRBV7-2; D: -; size: -; J: TRBJ1-2; CDR3: CASSLVTLGYTF; DNA: TGTGCCAGCAGCTTAGTAACCCTAGGCTACACCTTC
V: TRBV6-6; D: -; size: -; J: TRBJ2-3; CDR3: CASSYTYTDTQYF; DNA: TGTGCCAGCAGTTACACTTACACAGATACGCAGTATTTT
V: TRBV24-1; D: -; size: -; J: TRBJ1-1; CDR3: CATSDLGRKAFF; DNA: TGTGCCACCAGTGATTTGGGCAGGAAAGCTTTCTTT
V: TRBV2; D: -; size: -; J: TRBJ1-5; CDR3: CASSAVTLNQPQHF; DNA: TGTGCCAGCAGTGCGGTTACCCTCAATCAGCCCCAGCATTTT
V: TRBV7-3; D: -; size: -; J: TRBJ1-5; CDR3: CASSLGGDQPQHF; DNA: TGTGCCAGCAGCTTGGGGGGGGATCAGCCCCAGCATTTT
V: TRBV19; D: -; size: -; J: TRBJ1-1; CDR3: CASSLLGAGNTEAFF; DNA: TGTGCCAGTAGTCTGTTGGGGGCTGGGAACACTGAAGCTTTCTTT
V: TRBV27; D: TRBD1; size: once; J: TRBJ1-6; CDR3: CASTLVSGTGSSPLHF; DNA: TGTGCCAGCACCCTAGTATCCGGGACAGGGTCCTCACCCCTCCACTTT
V: TRBV24-1; D: TRBD2; size: few; J: TRBJ2-3; CDR3: CATSTSGGAIDTQYF; DNA: TGTGCCACCAGTACTAGCGGGGGGGCCATAGATACGCAGTATTTT
V: TRBV5-1; D: -; size: -; J: TRBJ1-2; CDR3: CASSLGRNYGYTF; DNA: TGCGCCAGCAGCTTGGGTCGGAACTATGGCTACACCTTC
V: TRBV28; D: -; size: -; J: TRBJ1-6; CDR3: CASGNRGLSDSTSNSPLHF; DNA: TGTGCCAGCGGGAATCGGGGCCTGAGCGATTCAACTTCCAATTCACCCCTCCACTTT